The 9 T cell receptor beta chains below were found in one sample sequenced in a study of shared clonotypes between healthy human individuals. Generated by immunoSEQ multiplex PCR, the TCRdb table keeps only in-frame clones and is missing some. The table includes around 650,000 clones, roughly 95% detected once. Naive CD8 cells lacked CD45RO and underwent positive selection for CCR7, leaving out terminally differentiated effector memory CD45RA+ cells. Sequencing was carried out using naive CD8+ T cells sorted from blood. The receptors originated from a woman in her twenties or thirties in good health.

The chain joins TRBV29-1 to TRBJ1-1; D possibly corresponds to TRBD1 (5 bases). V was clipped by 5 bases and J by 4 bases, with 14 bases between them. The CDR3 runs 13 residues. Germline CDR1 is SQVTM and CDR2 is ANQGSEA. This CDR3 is CSVLQGRGTEAFF. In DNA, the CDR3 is TGCAGCGTTCTCCAGGGAAGGGGCACTGAAGCTTTCTTT.

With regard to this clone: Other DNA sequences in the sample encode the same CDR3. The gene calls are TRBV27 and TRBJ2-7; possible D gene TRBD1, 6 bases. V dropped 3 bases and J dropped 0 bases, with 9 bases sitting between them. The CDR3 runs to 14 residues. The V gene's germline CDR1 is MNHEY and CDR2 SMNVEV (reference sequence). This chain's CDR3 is CASSFQGSSYEQYF. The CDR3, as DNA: TGTGCCAGCAGTTTTCAGGGGAGCTCCTACGAGCAGTACTTC.

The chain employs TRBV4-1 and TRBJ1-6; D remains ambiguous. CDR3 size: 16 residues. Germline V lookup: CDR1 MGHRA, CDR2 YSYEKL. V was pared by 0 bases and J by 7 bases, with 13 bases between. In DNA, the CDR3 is TGCGCCAGCAGCCAAGACCCCGGGAACGCGAATTCACCCCTCCACTTT. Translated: CASSQDPGNANSPLHF.

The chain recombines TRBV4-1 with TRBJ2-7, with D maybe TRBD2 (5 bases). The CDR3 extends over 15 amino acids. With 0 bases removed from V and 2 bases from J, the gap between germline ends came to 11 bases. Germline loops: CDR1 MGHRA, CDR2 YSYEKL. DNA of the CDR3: TGCGCCAGCAGCCAAGATACCGGGAATCCCTACGAGCAGTACTTC. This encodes CASSQDTGNPYEQYF.

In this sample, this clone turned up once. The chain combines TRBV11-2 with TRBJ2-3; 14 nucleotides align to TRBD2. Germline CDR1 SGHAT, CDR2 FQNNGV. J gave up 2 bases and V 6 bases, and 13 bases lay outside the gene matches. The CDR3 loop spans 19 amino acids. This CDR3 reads CASRPPGLAGVRATDTQYF. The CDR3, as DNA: TGTGCCAGCAGACCTCCGGGACTAGCGGGAGTTCGGGCCACAGATACGCAGTATTTT.

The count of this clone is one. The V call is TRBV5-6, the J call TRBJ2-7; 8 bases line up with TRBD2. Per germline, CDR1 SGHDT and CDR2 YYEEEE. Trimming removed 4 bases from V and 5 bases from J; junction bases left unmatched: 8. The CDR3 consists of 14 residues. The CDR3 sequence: CASSLGLAVNEQYF. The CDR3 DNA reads TGTGCCAGCAGCCTCGGACTAGCTGTAAACGAGCAGTACTTC.

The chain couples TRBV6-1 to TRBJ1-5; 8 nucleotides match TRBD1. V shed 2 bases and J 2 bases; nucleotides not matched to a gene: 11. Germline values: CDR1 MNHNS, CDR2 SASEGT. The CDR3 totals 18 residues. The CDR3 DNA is TGTGCCAGCAGTGAAAGTGGGACAGGTTCACTAGGCAATCAGCCCCAGCATTTT. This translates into CASSESGTGSLGNQPQHF.

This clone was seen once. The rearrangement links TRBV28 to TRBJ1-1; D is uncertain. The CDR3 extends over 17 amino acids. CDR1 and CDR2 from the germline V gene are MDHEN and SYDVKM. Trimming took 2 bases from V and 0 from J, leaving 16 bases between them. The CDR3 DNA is TGTGCCAGCAGTTTACTGCCCCCTCTTCAAATGAACACTGAAGCTTTCTTT. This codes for CASSLLPPLQMNTEAFF. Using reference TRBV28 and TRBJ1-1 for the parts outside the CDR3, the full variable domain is DVKVTQSSRYLVKRTGEKVFLECVQDMDHENMFWYRQDPGLGLRLIYFSYDVKMKEKGDIPEGYSVSREKKERFSLILESASTNQTSMYLCASSLLPPLQMNTEAFFGQGTRLTVV.

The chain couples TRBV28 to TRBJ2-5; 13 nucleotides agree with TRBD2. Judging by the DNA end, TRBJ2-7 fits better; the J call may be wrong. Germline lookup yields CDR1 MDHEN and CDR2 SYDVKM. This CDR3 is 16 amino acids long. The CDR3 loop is CASSPEGTSGTYEQYF. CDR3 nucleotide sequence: TGTGCCAGCAGCCCCGAGGGGACTAGCGGGACCTACGAGCAGTACTTC.